The clone carrying this T cell receptor beta chain was detected only a few times. Its antigen remains unknown. The sample is drawn from a study of cytomegalovirus exposure and HLA in healthy donors. Study-wide results and caveats: Later, TCR association rates were found to vary by HLA locus, highest for DRB1 and lowest for HLA-C.

Trimming shortened V by 0 bases and J by 9 bases, and 12 bases separated the two germline ends. The CDR3 spans 13 residues. In germline, CDR1 is MNHEY, CDR2 SMNVEV (reference sequence). The PCR made use of 60 Vbeta and 13 Jbeta primers. The data were produced by immunoSEQ multiplex PCR, yet TCRdb's version contains in-frame clones alone and is incomplete. The profile shows about 200,000 clones, around 77% of them singletons. Sequenced material: PBMCs. This receptor was identified in a woman in her 30s in good health and CMV-seronegative. The chain employs TRBV27 and TRBJ2-7, with D possibly matching TRBD1 (6 bases). CDR3 bases: TGTGCCAGCAGTTTATCTATTGGGGGCCGGCAGTACTTC. This gives the protein CASSLSIGGRQYF.